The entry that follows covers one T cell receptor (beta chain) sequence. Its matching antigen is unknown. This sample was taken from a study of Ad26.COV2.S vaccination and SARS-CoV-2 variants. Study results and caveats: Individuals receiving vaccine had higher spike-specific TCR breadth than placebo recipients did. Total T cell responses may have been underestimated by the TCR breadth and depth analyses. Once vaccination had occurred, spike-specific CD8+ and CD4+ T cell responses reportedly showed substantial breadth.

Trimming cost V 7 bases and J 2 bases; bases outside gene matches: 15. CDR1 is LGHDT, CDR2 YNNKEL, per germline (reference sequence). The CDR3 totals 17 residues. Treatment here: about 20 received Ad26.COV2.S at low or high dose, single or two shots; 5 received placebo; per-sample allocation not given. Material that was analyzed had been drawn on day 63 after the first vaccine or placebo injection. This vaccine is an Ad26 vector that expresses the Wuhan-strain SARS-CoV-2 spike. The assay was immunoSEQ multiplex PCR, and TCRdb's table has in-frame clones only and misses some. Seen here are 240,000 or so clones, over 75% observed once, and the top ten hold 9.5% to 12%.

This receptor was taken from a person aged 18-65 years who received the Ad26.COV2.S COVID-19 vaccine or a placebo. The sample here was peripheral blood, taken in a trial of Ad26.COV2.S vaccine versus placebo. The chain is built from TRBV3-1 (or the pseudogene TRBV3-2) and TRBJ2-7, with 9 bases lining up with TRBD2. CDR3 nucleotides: TGTGCCAGCACCAAACCCCCTCAGCGGGAGGCTACCTACGAGCAGTACTTC. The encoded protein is CASTKPPQREATYEQYF.